This T cell receptor beta chain was profiled in a study of technical replicates of blood from a few donors. The repertoire was sequenced with immunoSEQ multiplex PCR; TCRdb's copy has only in-frame clones and lacks some. The data contain about 76,000 clones, roughly 91% of them seen just once; the ten biggest clones take up 0.25%. The CDR3 spans 14 residues. V was pared by 4 bases and J by 2 bases, with 13 bases between. Germline V gene data show CDR1 as GTSNPN and CDR2 as SVGIG (reference sequence). The sequencing sample was made of T cells isolated from PBMCs. This sequence joins TRBV30 and TRBJ2-3, with D possibly TRBD1 on 6 matching bases. The clonotype was recovered from a human donor in good health. In nucleotides, the CDR3 is TGTGCCTGGAAAAGAGGGGGACACACAGATACGCAGTATTTT. Translation: CAWKRGGHTDTQYF.